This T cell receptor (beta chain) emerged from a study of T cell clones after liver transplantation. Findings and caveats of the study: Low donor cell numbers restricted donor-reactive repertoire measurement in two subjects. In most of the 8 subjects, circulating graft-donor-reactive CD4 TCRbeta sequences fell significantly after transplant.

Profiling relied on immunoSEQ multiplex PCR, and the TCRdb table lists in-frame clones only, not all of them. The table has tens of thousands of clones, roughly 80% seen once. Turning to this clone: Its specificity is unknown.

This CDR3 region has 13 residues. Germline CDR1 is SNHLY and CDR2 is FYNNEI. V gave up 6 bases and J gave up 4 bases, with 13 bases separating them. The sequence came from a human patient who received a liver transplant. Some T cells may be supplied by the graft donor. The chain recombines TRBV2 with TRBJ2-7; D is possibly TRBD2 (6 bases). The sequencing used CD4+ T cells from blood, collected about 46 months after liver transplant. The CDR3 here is CASRMTSRYEQYF. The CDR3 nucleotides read TGTGCCAGCAGGATGACTAGTCGGTACGAGCAGTACTTC.